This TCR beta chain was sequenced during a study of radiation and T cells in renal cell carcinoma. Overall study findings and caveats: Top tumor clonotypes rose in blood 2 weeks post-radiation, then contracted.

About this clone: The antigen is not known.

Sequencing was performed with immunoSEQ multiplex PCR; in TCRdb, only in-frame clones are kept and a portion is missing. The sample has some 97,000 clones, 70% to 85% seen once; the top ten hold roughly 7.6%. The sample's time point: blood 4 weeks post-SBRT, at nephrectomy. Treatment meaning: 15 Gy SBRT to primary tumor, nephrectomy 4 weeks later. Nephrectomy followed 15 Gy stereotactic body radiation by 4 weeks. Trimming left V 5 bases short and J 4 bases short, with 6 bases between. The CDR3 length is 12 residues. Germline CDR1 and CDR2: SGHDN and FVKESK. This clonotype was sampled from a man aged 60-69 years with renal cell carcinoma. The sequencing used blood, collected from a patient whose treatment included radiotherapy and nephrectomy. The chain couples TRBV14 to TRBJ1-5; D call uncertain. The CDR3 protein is CASSSLNQPQHF. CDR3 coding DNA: TGTGCCAGCAGCAGCCTAAATCAGCCCCAGCATTTT. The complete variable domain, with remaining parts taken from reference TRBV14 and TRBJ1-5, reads EAGVTQFPSHSVIEKGQTVTLRCDPISGHDNLYWYRRVMGKEIKFLLHFVKESKQDESGMPNNRFLAERTGGTYSTLKVQPAELEDSGVYFCASSSLNQPQHFGDGTRLSIL.